This TCR beta chain emerged from a study of radiotherapy plus CTLA-4 blockade in lung cancer. Measured with immunoSEQ multiplex PCR; TCRdb has only the in-frame clones, and not every one. The sample carries 75,000 or so clones, roughly 78% recorded once. This clonotype originated in a human donor with non-small cell lung cancer who had a complete response to radiotherapy plus ipilimumab. Material: peripheral blood, obtained from a patient treated with radiotherapy plus ipilimumab.

CDR3 in amino acids: CATKDKGPNQPQHF. The CDR3 bases are TGTGCCACCAAGGACAAGGGTCCGAATCAGCCCCAGCATTTT. The chain recombines TRBV2 with TRBJ1-5; tentatively, D is TRBD1 (5 bases). Between the trimmed V and J ends, which lost 10 bases and 4 bases, there was a span of 17 bases. Germline CDR1 SNHLY, CDR2 FYNNEI. The CDR3 runs 14 residues.